The clone carrying this T cell receptor beta chain was counted only a few times. These data are taken from a study of T cells after yellow fever vaccination. TCRdb reprocessed the 5' RACE reads via MiXCR and lists one record per CDR3 protein. The table has about 580,000 distinct CDR3 sequences, less than 20% seen once. Sequences were derived from PBMCs, sampled about 5 days after the first yellow fever vaccination. The clonotype originates from a man aged 18 to 30 who received the YFV17D yellow fever vaccine.

CDR3: CASSAGTGGNQPQHF. CDR3 nucleotide sequence: TGTGCCAGCAGTGCCGGGACAGGGGGCAATCAGCCCCAGCATTTT. The chain carries TRBV2 and TRBJ1-5; 10 positions agree with TRBD1. This CDR3 region has 15 residues. V gave up 4 bases and J gave up 2 bases; unmatched junction bases: 2. The V gene's germline CDR1 is SNHLY and CDR2 FYNNEI.